The source of this T cell receptor beta chain is a study of CD8 T cells in Susac syndrome. Background on the study: Treatment at blood withdrawal was none, corticosteroids, or intravenous immunoglobulin alone in Susac syndrome patients. The study, taken as a whole, reports: In Susac patients, clonal expansion was not detected in CD4+ cells.

Concerning this clonotype: What it binds is not known.

CD8+ and CD4+ T cells circulating in blood were sequenced for TCR beta. Between the trimmed V and J ends, which lost 3 bases and 1 base, there was a span of 7 bases. The CDR3 is 13 amino acids. Reverse transcription of about 0.45 to 1 ug RNA used random hexamers. Amplification of TCR beta CDR3 spanned 54 Vbeta and 13 Jbeta via immunoSEQ multiplex PCR. In TCRdb, the immunoSEQ multiplex PCR reads were re-called with MiXCR into one record per CDR3 protein. The data contain 95,000 to 150,000 distinct CDR3 sequences, roughly 95% of them singletons. The chain is built from TRBV12-3 or TRBV12-4 and TRBJ2-7; D remains unclear. This sequence was found in a human donor with Susac syndrome. Sequencing used CD4+ T cells from PBMCs. CDR3 amino acids: CASSFRRSYEQYF. Here the CDR3 DNA reads TGTGCCAGCAGTTTTCGGCGATCCTACGAGCAGTACTTC.